The 30 T cell receptor beta chains reported below all come from one sample, sequenced in a study of blood T cell repertoires in COVID-19. Some clones are missing from TCRdb's copy, which holds only in-frame ones; the method was immunoSEQ multiplex PCR. Of fewer than 30,000 clones listed, roughly 86% are singletons. Sequencing was carried out using peripheral blood. Every receptor here comes from a man aged 50-60 years with active COVID-19.

This clone was seen only once. The V and J genes are TRBV5-6 and TRBJ2-5, with 9 bases that match TRBD2. Germline V gene lookup returns CDR1 SGHDT and CDR2 YYEEEE. The CDR3 is 15 amino acids. With V trimmed by 0 bases and J by 2 bases, 2 bases remained unmatched. In nucleotides, the CDR3 is TGTGCCAGCAGCTTGGTAACTAGCGGGCAAGAGACCCAGTACTTC. Protein sequence: CASSLVTSGQETQYF.

This chain links TRBV4-1 with TRBJ2-2, with 9 bases lining up with TRBD2. CDR3 length: 17 residues. V lost 5 bases, J lost 3 bases, and 10 bases stayed unmatched. CDR1 and CDR2 (germline): MGHRA, YSYEKL. CDR3 region: CASSYRGGRADTGELFF. The CDR3, as DNA: TGCGCCAGCAGCTACAGGGGCGGGAGGGCGGACACCGGGGAGCTGTTTTTT.

The CDR3 reads CASSGWEERYEQYF. CDR3 bases: TGTGCCAGCAGCGGTTGGGAGGAGCGGTACGAGCAGTACTTC. The V gene is TRBV6-5, the J gene TRBJ2-7, with D perhaps matching TRBD2 (6 bases). Trimming took 6 bases from V and 4 from J, leaving 16 bases between them. The CDR3 length is 14 residues. CDR1 is MNHEY, CDR2 SVGAGI, per germline.

This clone was detected only once. The CDR3 DNA is TGTGCCAGCAGTCCTCCATTTAGGGGGCGCGATAATGAGCAGTTCTTC. It encodes CASSPPFRGRDNEQFF. The chain employs TRBV28 and TRBJ2-1; 7 positions agree with TRBD1. Germline V gives CDR1 MDHEN, CDR2 SYDVKM. This CDR3 region has 16 residues. Trimming at V came to 5 bases and at J to 7 bases, leaving 14 bases not matched to a gene.

This rearrangement joins TRBV19 to TRBJ2-7, with 7 bases identical to TRBD1. The CDR3 spans 13 residues. In germline, CDR1 is LNHDA, CDR2 SQIVND (reference sequence). After removal of 9 bases from V and 4 bases from J, the junction contained 9 bases not matched to a gene. This chain's CDR3 is CARGTASPYEQYF. DNA of the CDR3: TGTGCCAGAGGGACAGCGTCCCCGTACGAGCAGTACTTC.

The V call is TRBV5-4, the J call TRBJ1-2; TRBD1 matches 7 bases. Germline V gives CDR1 SGHNT, CDR2 YYREEE (reference sequence). Losses at the gene ends were 2 bases for V and 4 bases for J; bases not matched to a gene: 14. This CDR3 comprises 17 residues. In nucleotides, the CDR3 is TGTGCCAGCAGCTTTTATCTCTTCCGGCAGGGGGGCTATGGCTACACCTTC. It yields the protein CASSFYLFRQGGYGYTF. The variable domain in full, completed from reference TRBV5-4 and TRBJ1-2, reads ETGVTQSPTHLIKTRGQQVTLRCSSQSGHNTVSWYQQALGQGPQFIFQYYREEENGRGNFPPRFSGLQFPNYSSELNVNALELDDSALYLCASSFYLFRQGGYGYTFGSGTRLTVV.

The chain links TRBV11-3 to TRBJ2-5; D uncertain. There are 14 residues in the CDR3. The V end lost 5 bases, the J end lost 1 base, and 11 bases lay between the germline ends. From germline, CDR1 is SGHNT and CDR2 YENEEA. CDR3 sequence (DNA): TGTGCCAGCAGCCCAACTTGGTTCCAAGAGACCCAGTACTTC. It is translated as CASSPTWFQETQYF.

The rearrangement links TRBV18 to TRBJ2-7; TRBD2 matches at 13 bases. The CDR3 has 16 amino acids. Looked up from germline, CDR1 is KGHSH and CDR2 is LQKENI. With V trimmed by 3 bases and J by 7 bases, 9 bases remained unmatched. CDR3 amino acids: CASSPPGLAGPGEQYF. CDR3 nucleotide sequence: TGTGCCAGCTCACCGCCGGGACTAGCGGGACCTGGAGAGCAGTACTTC.

The rearrangement uses TRBV5-6 and TRBJ1-6, with 7 bases identical to TRBD1. The germline V gene has CDR1 SGHDT and CDR2 YYEEEE. Trimming at V came to 4 bases and at J to 2 bases, leaving 3 bases not matched to a gene. This CDR3 region has 15 residues. CDR3 amino acids: CASSQTGTYNSPLHF. The CDR3 bases are TGTGCCAGCAGCCAGACAGGGACCTATAATTCACCCCTCCACTTT.

The rearrangement joins TRBV5-6 to TRBJ1-6, with D maybe TRBD1 (5 bases). V was trimmed by 2 bases and J by 8 bases, leaving 11 bases between them. The length of the CDR3 is 14 residues. Germline V gene sequence: CDR1 SGHDT, CDR2 YYEEEE. Written as DNA, the CDR3 is TGTGCCAGCAGCTTTGGGGGAGGGTATTCACCCCTCCACTTT. Protein sequence: CASSFGGGYSPLHF.

DNA of the CDR3: TGTGCCAGTAGTCCCGGGACTTATAGCAATCAGCCCCAGCATTTT. As protein: CASSPGTYSNQPQHF. The chain combines TRBV19 with TRBJ1-5, with a weak D call TRBD1 (5 bases). V was shortened by 5 bases and J by 0 bases, with 11 bases between the two germline ends. Germline CDR1 is LNHDA and CDR2 is SQIVND (reference sequence). The CDR3 consists of 15 residues.

The chain employs TRBV6-6 and TRBJ2-3; possible D gene TRBD2, 5 bases. Germline loops: CDR1 MNHNY, CDR2 SVGAGI (reference sequence). The V and J ends lost 1 base and 5 bases respectively, with 7 bases between them. The CDR3 covers 13 residues. The CDR3 loop is CASSYWEKDTQYF. In DNA, the CDR3 is TGTGCCAGCAGTTACTGGGAGAAAGATACGCAGTATTTT.

The genes are TRBV4-3 and TRBJ2-3; the match to TRBD1 covers 7 bases. With 0 bases clipped from V and 3 bases from J, the junction kept 21 bases outside the gene matches. Germline V gene sequence: CDR1 LGHNA, CDR2 YSLEER. CDR3 size: 21 residues. The CDR3 bases are TGCGCCAGCAGCCAAGACCGGTTGACAGGGCGAACCTCCGCGTTGACAGATACGCAGTATTTT. Translating gives CASSQDRLTGRTSALTDTQYF.

The CDR3, as DNA: TGTGCCAGCAGCTTACGTCTAGACCCCTACAATGAGCAGTTCTTC. This gives the protein CASSLRLDPYNEQFF. The chain uses TRBV7-3 and TRBJ2-1; D not certain. CDR1 is SGHTA, CDR2 FQGTGA, per germline. This CDR3 region has 15 residues. Trimming cost V 2 bases and J 2 bases, with 10 bases left between them. The full variable domain, with the rest looked up from reference TRBV7-3 and TRBJ2-1, is GAGVSQTPSNKVTEKGKYVELRCDPISGHTALYWYRQSLGQGPEFLIYFQGTGAADDSGLPNDRFFAVRPEGSVSTLKIQRTERGDSAVYLCASSLRLDPYNEQFFGPGTRLTVL.

The CDR3, as DNA: TGTGCCAGCAGTTCCCTACTCGGGGGAGTCTACAATGAGCAGTTCTTC. Translated: CASSSLLGGVYNEQFF. V usage is TRBV28 and J usage is TRBJ2-1, with D tentatively TRBD2 (6 bases). Germline loops: CDR1 MDHEN, CDR2 SYDVKM. The CDR3 spans 16 residues. Trimming removed 4 bases at V and 3 bases at J, with 16 bases between.

This clone occurred a few times. The genes are TRBV5-1 and TRBJ1-2; 7 nucleotides agree with TRBD1. The V and J ends lost 5 bases and 4 bases, in that order; junction bases with no gene match: 5. The germline V gene has CDR1 SGHRS and CDR2 YFSETQ. CDR3 length: 13 residues. In nucleotides, the CDR3 is TGCGCCAGCAGTCGGGACAGTTCCTATGGCTACACCTTC. This translates into CASSRDSSYGYTF.

Only one count was recorded for this clone. The chain couples TRBV5-6 to TRBJ1-2; TRBD1 agrees at 11 bases. The junction had 4 bases not matched to a gene; V was cut back by 2 bases and J by 4 bases. Looked up from germline, CDR1 is SGHDT and CDR2 is YYEEEE. The CDR3 has 15 amino acids. CDR3 protein: CASSFGQGAFYGYTF. The DNA for the CDR3 is TGTGCCAGCAGCTTCGGACAGGGGGCCTTCTATGGCTACACCTTC. Filled out from reference TRBV5-6 and TRBJ1-2, the complete variable domain reads DAGVTQSPTHLIKTRGQQVTLRCSPKSGHDTVSWYQQALGQGPQFIFQYYEEEERQRGNFPDRFSGHQFPNYSSELNVNALLLGDSALYLCASSFGQGAFYGYTFGSGTRLTVV.

CDR3 nucleotide sequence: TGTGCCAGCTCACCACCGGGCCTGGGGCCTGAGACCCAGTACTTC. Translated: CASSPPGLGPETQYF. V gene TRBV18 combines with J gene TRBJ2-5; the D gene is possibly TRBD1 (5 bases). Germline V gene sequence: CDR1 KGHSH, CDR2 LQKENI. There are 15 residues in the CDR3. The ends were cut back, 0 bases at V and 5 bases at J, with 13 bases in the middle.

Turning to this clone: A read error may produce the germline difference seen at one junction end. This sequence joins TRBV10-3 and TRBJ2-5, with 10 bases fitting TRBD1. The CDR3 totals 15 residues. Germline-derived CDR1 and CDR2 are ENHRY and SYGVKD. CDR3 residues: CAMSDPGQGWETQYF. The CDR3 DNA follows: TGTGCCATGAGTGATCCGGGACAGGGGTGGGAGACCCAGTACTTC.

The chain uses TRBV28 and TRBJ1-2; TRBD1 matches at 9 bases. The CDR3 consists of 15 residues. V dropped 6 bases and J dropped 5; count of bases not matched to a gene: 10. Germline values: CDR1 MDHEN, CDR2 SYDVKM. The CDR3 protein is CASRFRDRDLYGYTF. CDR3 DNA sequence: TGTGCCAGCAGGTTCCGGGACAGGGATCTATATGGCTACACCTTC.

This chain joins TRBV9 and TRBJ2-7; TRBD1 agrees at 9 bases. V was clipped by 3 bases and J by 2 bases; unmatched bases: 9. CDR1 and CDR2 from the germline V gene are SGDLS and YYNGEE. CDR3 length: 16 amino acids. This CDR3 reads CASSASPGQGTYEQYF. Here the CDR3 DNA reads TGTGCCAGCAGCGCGTCACCGGGACAGGGTACCTACGAGCAGTACTTC.

The gene calls are TRBV5-6 and TRBJ2-2, with D possibly being TRBD1 (7 bases). Trimming stripped 4 bases from V and 1 base from J, with 11 bases between. Germline V lookup: CDR1 SGHDT, CDR2 YYEEEE. This CDR3 comprises 15 residues. CDR3 in DNA: TGTGCCAGCAGCCCAGGGGGAGGGAACACCGGGGAGCTGTTTTTT. As protein: CASSPGGGNTGELFF.

The chain joins TRBV24-1 to TRBJ2-1; 10 bases line up with TRBD2. The ends lost 4 bases at V and 7 bases at J; junction bases unmatched: 6. This CDR3 comprises 15 residues. The germline CDR1 and CDR2 sequences are KGHDR and SFDVKD. The CDR3 reads CATSEASGRKNEQFF. The CDR3 DNA follows: TGTGCCACCAGTGAGGCTAGCGGGAGAAAGAATGAGCAGTTCTTC.

The genes are TRBV15 and TRBJ2-1; 7 bases are shared with TRBD2. This CDR3 is 15 amino acids long. V lost 5 bases and J lost 0; bases outside the gene matches: 4. The germline V gene has CDR1 LNHNV and CDR2 YYDKDF (reference sequence). CDR3 region: CATSSPSGSYNEQFF. The CDR3 DNA follows: TGTGCCACCAGCTCCCCTAGCGGCTCCTACAATGAGCAGTTCTTC.

This chain joins TRBV2 and TRBJ1-5, with D uncertain. V lost 0 bases and J lost 7, with 13 bases in between. The germline V gene encodes CDR1 SNHLY and CDR2 FYNNEI. The CDR3 is 15 residues long. The CDR3 is CASSEAGERGQPQHF. The CDR3 nucleotides read TGTGCCAGCAGTGAAGCTGGGGAGCGCGGACAGCCCCAGCATTTT.

This clone appeared once. V usage is TRBV5-4 and J usage is TRBJ2-5; D is undetermined. The CDR3 has 12 amino acids. V lost 3 bases and J lost 5, with 8 bases in between. Germline V lookup: CDR1 SGHNT, CDR2 YYREEE (reference sequence). The CDR3 loop reads CASSWSGETQYF. CDR3 sequence (DNA): TGTGCCAGCAGCTGGAGTGGGGAGACCCAGTACTTC.

CDR3 sequence (DNA): TGTGCCAGCAGTGTAATTGACAGGGGGAACACTGAAGCTTTCTTT. Encoded protein: CASSVIDRGNTEAFF. V usage is TRBV6-2 or TRBV6-3 and J usage is TRBJ1-1; 8 bases align to TRBD1. The ends lost 5 bases at V and 1 base at J; junction bases unmatched: 6. Germline V gives CDR1 MNHEY, CDR2 SVGEGT. The CDR3 has 15 amino acids.

This clone has just one count. CDR3 region: CASSLRQLNYGYTF. The CDR3 coding sequence is TGTGCCAGCAGCCTCCGACAGCTTAACTATGGCTACACCTTC. The chain links TRBV7-9 to TRBJ1-2, with D perhaps TRBD1 (5 bases). V was cut by 5 bases and J by 1 base, with 11 bases left in between. The germline V gene encodes CDR1 SEHNR and CDR2 FQNEAQ (reference sequence). This CDR3 contains 14 residues.

The chain couples TRBV9 to TRBJ1-3, with D possibly TRBD1 on 5 matching bases. V lost 2 bases to trimming and J lost 4 bases, with 10 bases between them. Germline assignment: CDR1 SGDLS and CDR2 YYNGEE. The CDR3 covers 14 residues. This CDR3 is CASSVGGIGNTIYF. The CDR3 DNA follows: TGTGCCAGCAGCGTCGGGGGGATAGGAAACACCATATATTTT. Full variable domain (outside the CDR3, taken from reference TRBV9 and TRBJ1-3): DSGVTQTPKHLITATGQRVTLRCSPRSGDLSVYWYQQSLDQGLQFLIQYYNGEERAKGNILERFSAQQFPDLHSELNLSSLELGDSALYFCASSVGGIGNTIYFGEGSWLTVV.

V usage is TRBV4-3 and J usage is TRBJ1-1; maybe TRBD1 (5 bases). The CDR3 loop spans 15 amino acids. The V end was cut by 0 bases, the J end by 4 bases, with 12 bases between. Per germline, CDR1 LGHNA and CDR2 YSLEER. CDR3 bases: TGCGCCAGCAGCCAAGATACGACAGCTAGCACTGAAGCTTTCTTT. It translates to CASSQDTTASTEAFF.